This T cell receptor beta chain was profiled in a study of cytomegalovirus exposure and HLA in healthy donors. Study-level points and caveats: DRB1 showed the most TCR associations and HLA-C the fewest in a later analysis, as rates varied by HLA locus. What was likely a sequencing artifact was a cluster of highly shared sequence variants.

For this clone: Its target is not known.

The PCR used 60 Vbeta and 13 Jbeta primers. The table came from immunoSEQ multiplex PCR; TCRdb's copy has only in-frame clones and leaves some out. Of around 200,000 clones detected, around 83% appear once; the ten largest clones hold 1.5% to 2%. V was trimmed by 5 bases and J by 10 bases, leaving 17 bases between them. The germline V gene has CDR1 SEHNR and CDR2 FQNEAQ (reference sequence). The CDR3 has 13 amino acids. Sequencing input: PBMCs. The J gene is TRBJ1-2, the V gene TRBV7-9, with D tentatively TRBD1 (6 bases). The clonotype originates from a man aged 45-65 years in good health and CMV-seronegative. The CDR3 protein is CASSPQGRGNYTF. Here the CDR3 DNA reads TGTGCCAGCAGCCCCCAGGGGCGGGGGAACTACACCTTC.